This T cell receptor (beta chain) derives from a study of T cell responses to AZD1222 COVID-19 vaccine. The wider study: The analysis combined second doses at about 4 or about 12 weeks. Overall study findings and caveats: Baseline testing showed seropositivity in only six AZD1222 recipients. Recipients of two AZD1222 doses showed rising Spike-specific TCR breadth and depth.

This CDR3 comprises 14 residues. Per the germline V gene, CDR1 is LGHDT and CDR2 is YNNKEL (reference sequence). V was shortened by 4 bases and J by 0 bases, with 7 bases between the two germline ends. Method: immunoSEQ multiplex PCR; TCRdb's copy keeps in-frame clones and lacks some. The table has roughly 100,000 clones, 91% seen once. A note on this clone: Its antigen remains unidentified.

The rearrangement uses TRBV3-1 (or the pseudogene TRBV3-2) and TRBJ2-1; a weak D match, TRBD2 (5 bases). This receptor was identified in an adult in good health. The sequencing here drew on peripheral blood, taken on day 0 of AZD1222 vaccination. This chain's CDR3 is CASSLGGSYNEQFF. CDR3 nucleotides: TGTGCCAGCAGCCTCGGAGGCTCCTACAATGAGCAGTTCTTC.